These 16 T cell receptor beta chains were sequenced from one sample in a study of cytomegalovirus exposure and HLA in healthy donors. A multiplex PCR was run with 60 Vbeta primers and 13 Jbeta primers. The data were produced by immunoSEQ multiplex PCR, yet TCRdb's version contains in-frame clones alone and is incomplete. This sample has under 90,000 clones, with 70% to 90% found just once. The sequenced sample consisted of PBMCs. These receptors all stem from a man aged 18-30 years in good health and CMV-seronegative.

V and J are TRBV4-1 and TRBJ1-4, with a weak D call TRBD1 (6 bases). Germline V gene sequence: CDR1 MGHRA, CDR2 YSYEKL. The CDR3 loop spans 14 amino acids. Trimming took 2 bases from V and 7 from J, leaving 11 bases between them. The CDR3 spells CASSQQGLGEKLFF. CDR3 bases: TGCGCCAGCAGCCAACAGGGGTTGGGTGAAAAACTGTTTTTT.

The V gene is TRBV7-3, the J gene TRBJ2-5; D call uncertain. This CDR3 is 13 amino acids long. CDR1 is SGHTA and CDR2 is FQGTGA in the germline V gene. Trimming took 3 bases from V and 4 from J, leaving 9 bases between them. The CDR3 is CASSLVRGETQYF. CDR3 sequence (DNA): TGTGCCAGCAGCTTGGTCCGAGGAGAGACCCAGTACTTC.

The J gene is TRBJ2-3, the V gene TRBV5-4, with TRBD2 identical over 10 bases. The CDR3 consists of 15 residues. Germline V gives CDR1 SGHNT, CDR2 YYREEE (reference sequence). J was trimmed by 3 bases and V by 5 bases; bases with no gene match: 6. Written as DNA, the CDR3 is TGTGCCAGCAGTTCCCCAGCGGGAGGGACAGATACGCAGTATTTT. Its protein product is CASSSPAGGTDTQYF.

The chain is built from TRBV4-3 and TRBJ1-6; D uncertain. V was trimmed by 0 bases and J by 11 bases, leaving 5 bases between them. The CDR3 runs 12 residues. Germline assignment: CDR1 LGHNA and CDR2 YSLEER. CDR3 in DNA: TGCGCCAGCAGCCAAGATCTAGCACCCCTCCACTTT. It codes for CASSQDLAPLHF.

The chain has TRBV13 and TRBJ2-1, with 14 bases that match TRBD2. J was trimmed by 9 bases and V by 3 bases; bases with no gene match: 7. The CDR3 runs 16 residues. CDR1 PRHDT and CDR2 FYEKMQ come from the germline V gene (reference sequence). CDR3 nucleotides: TGTGCCAGCAGCTTTGGGACTAGCGGGAGTATGGGTGAGCAGTTCTTC. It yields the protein CASSFGTSGSMGEQFF.

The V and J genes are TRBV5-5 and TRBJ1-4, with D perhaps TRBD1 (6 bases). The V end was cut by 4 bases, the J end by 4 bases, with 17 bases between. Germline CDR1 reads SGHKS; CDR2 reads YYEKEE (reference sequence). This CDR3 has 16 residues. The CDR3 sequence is CASSNRRQANNEKLFF. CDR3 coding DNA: TGTGCCAGCAGCAACCGACGACAGGCGAATAATGAAAAACTGTTTTTT.

The CDR3 DNA follows: TGTGCCAGCAGCTCGCGCGCGGAAACCACAGATACGCAGTATTTT. This encodes CASSSRAETTDTQYF. The chain is built from TRBV9 and TRBJ2-3, with D unclear. This CDR3 has 15 amino acids. Germline CDR1 reads SGDLS; CDR2 reads YYNGEE. V was cut by 4 bases and J by 2 bases, with 14 bases left in between.

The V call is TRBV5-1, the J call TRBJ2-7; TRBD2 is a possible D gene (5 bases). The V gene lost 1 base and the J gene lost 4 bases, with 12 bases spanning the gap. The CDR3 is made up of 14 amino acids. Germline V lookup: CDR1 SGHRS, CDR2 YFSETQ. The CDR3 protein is CASSLTGKDYEQYF. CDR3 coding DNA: TGCGCCAGCAGCTTGACGGGAAAGGATTACGAGCAGTACTTC.

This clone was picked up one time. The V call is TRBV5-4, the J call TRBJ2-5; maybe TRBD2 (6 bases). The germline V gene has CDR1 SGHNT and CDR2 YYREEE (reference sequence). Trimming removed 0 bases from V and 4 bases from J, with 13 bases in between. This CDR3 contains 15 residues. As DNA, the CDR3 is TGTGCCAGCAGCTTGGAGGGGACTGTAAGAGAGACCCAGTACTTC. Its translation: CASSLEGTVRETQYF.

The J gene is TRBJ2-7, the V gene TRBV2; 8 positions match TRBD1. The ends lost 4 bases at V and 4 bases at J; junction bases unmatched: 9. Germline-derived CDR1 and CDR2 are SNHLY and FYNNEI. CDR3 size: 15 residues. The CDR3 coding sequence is TGTGCCAGCAGTGGTTACGGGACAGGCTCTTACGAGCAGTACTTC. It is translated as CASSGYGTGSYEQYF.

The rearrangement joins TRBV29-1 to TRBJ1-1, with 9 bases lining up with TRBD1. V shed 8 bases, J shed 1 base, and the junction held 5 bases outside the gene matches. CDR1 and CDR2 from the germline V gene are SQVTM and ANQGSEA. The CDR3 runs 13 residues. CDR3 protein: CSTTGGENTEAFF. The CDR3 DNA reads TGCAGCACGACAGGGGGAGAGAACACTGAAGCTTTCTTT.

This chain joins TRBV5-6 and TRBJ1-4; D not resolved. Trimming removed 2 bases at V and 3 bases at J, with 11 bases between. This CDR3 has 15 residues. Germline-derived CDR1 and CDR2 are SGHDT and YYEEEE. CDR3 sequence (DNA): TGTGCCAGCAGCTTTGGAGGTTTGGCTAATGAAAAACTGTTTTTT. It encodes CASSFGGLANEKLFF.

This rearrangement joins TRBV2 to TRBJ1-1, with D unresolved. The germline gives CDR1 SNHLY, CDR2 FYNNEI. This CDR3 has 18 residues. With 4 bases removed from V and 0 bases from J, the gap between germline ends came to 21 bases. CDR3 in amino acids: CASSVALVGSGMNTEAFF. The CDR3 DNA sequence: TGTGCCAGCAGTGTCGCTTTGGTTGGGTCAGGCATGAACACTGAAGCTTTCTTT. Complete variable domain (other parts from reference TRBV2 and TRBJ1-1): EPEVTQTPSHQVTQMGQEVILRCVPISNHLYFYWYRQILGQKVEFLVSFYNNEISEKSEIFDDQFSVERPDGSNFTLKIRSTKLEDSAMYFCASSVALVGSGMNTEAFFGQGTRLTVV.

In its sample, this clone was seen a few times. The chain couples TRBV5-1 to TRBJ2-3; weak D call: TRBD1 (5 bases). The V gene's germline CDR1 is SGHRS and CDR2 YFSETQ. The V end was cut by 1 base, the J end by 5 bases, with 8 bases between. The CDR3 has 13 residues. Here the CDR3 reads CASSLFQGDTQYF. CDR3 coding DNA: TGCGCCAGCAGCTTGTTCCAGGGAGATACGCAGTATTTT.

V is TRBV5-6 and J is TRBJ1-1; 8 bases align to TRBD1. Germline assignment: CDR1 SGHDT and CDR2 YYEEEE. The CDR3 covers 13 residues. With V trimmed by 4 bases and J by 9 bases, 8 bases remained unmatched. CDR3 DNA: TGTGCCAGCAGCCTAGGCGACAGGGGTAAAGCTTTCTTT. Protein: CASSLGDRGKAFF. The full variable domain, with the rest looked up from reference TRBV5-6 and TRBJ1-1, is DAGVTQSPTHLIKTRGQQVTLRCSPKSGHDTVSWYQQALGQGPQFIFQYYEEEERQRGNFPDRFSGHQFPNYSSELNVNALLLGDSALYLCASSLGDRGKAFFGQGTRLTVV.

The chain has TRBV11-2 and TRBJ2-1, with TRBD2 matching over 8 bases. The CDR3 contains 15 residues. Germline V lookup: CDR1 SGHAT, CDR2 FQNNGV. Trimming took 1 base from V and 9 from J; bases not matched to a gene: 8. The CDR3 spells CASSLVTSVTTEQFF. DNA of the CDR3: TGTGCCAGCAGCTTAGTGACTAGCGTTACAACTGAGCAGTTCTTC.